This T cell receptor beta chain was retrieved from a study of shared clonotypes between healthy human individuals. This clone was seen a few times. CD45RO-negative, CCR7-positively selected cells formed the naive CD8 fraction, excluding terminally differentiated effector memory CD45RA+ cells. At a deep level, the assay was run. Produced via immunoSEQ multiplex PCR; TCRdb's table is partial and in-frame only. The table lists over 800,000 clones, 90% to 95% of them singletons. V was cut by 9 bases and J by 4 bases, with 12 bases left in between. The germline gives CDR1 LNHNV, CDR2 YYDKDF (reference sequence). The CDR3 totals 12 residues.

This sequence originates from a man under 40 in good health. The rearrangement uses TRBV15 and TRBJ2-5; D possibly corresponds to TRBD2 (6 bases). Sequenced sample: naive CD8+ T cells sorted from blood. CDR3 nucleotide sequence: TGTGCCACAGGGAGGTGGGGAGAGACCCAGTACTTC. Protein sequence: CATGRWGETQYF.